A single sample gave rise to the 15 T cell receptor beta chains below, sequenced in a study of T cells after yellow fever vaccination. TCRdb independently ran MiXCR on the 5' RACE reads; one entry per CDR3 protein. Among tens of thousands of distinct CDR3 sequences listed, roughly 6.9% were seen once. The source was CD8+ T cells sorted from PBMCs, collected less than 6 days after the first yellow fever vaccination. Receptors originate from a man aged 18 to 29 who received the YFV17D yellow fever vaccine.

This clonotype came up many times. This chain joins TRBV5-5 and TRBJ2-5, with D perhaps given as TRBD1 or TRBD2 (5 bases each). This CDR3 has 16 residues. V was cut by 0 bases and J by 2 bases, with 14 bases left in between. Germline CDR1 reads SGHKS; CDR2 reads YYEKEE (reference sequence). The DNA for the CDR3 is TGTGCCAGCAGCTTGGTCCCAGGGACCCTTCAAGAGACCCAGTACTTC. This encodes CASSLVPGTLQETQYF.

The chain links TRBV27 to TRBJ2-2, with TRBD2 matching 14 bases. The ends lost 5 bases at V and 6 bases at J; junction bases unmatched: 5. CDR3 size: 16 residues. Germline loops: CDR1 MNHEY, CDR2 SMNVEV (reference sequence). CDR3 DNA sequence: TGTGCCAGCAGTCTGACTAGCGGGGGGGCCGCCGGGGAGCTGTTTTTT. It codes for CASSLTSGGAAGELFF.

CDR3 bases: TGTGCCAGCAGCACAGCAGGGGCTGGTCAGTTCTTC. The encoded protein is CASSTAGAGQFF. V usage is TRBV7-9 and J usage is TRBJ2-1, with a possible D match to TRBD1 (6 bases). This CDR3 has 12 residues. Trimming shortened V by 5 bases and J by 13 bases, and 15 bases separated the two germline ends. Germline V CDR1 and CDR2: SEHNR, FQNEAQ (reference sequence).

This clonotype came up a few times. CDR3 amino acids: CASSPSLSNPGLTSTDTQYF. The CDR3 DNA is TGTGCCAGCAGCCCAAGCCTTAGCAACCCCGGCCTTACTAGCACAGATACGCAGTATTTT. J is TRBJ2-3 and V is TRBV11-1; no reliable D call. Germline loops: CDR1 SGHAT, CDR2 FQDESV (reference sequence). V was cut by 5 bases and J by 0 bases, with 27 bases left in between. This CDR3 contains 20 residues.

This clonotype was counted many times. The chain combines TRBV5-1 with TRBJ2-1, with 8 nucleotides matching TRBD2. V shed 3 bases, J shed 7 bases, and the junction held 9 bases outside the gene matches. The germline V gene encodes CDR1 SGHRS and CDR2 YFSETQ. The CDR3 has 15 amino acids. CDR3 sequence reads: CASSYERGPNNEQFF. Here the CDR3 DNA reads TGCGCCAGCAGCTACGAGCGGGGGCCCAATAATGAGCAGTTCTTC.

As to this clonotype: Being one base from a much bigger clone, this may be a read error. The gene calls are TRBV29-1 and TRBJ1-3; the D is unclear. V was shortened by 7 bases and J by 0 bases, with 10 bases between the two germline ends. Germline V CDR1 and CDR2: SQVTM, ANQGSEA. The CDR3 runs to 13 residues. The CDR3 nucleotides read TGCAGCGCCATCAGCGGCTCTGGAAACACCATATATTTT. It translates to CSAISGSGNTIYF. The full variable domain, completed using reference TRBV29-1 and TRBJ1-3, is SAVISQKPSRDICQRGTSLTIQCQVDSQVTMMFWYRQQPGQSLTLIATANQGSEATYESGFVIDKFPISRPNLTFSTLTVSNMSPEDSSIYLCSAISGSGNTIYFGEGSWLTVV.

The chain has TRBV7-9 and TRBJ1-1; 11 bases map to TRBD1. Trimming took 7 bases from V and 3 from J; bases not matched to a gene: 13. The CDR3 length is 17 residues. Germline V gene lookup returns CDR1 SEHNR and CDR2 FQNEAQ (reference sequence). The CDR3 loop reads CASTLGQGAAWDTEAFF. CDR3 in DNA: TGTGCCAGCACTTTAGGACAGGGGGCCGCTTGGGACACTGAAGCTTTCTTT.

Sample share makes this clonotype medium-sized. The chain links TRBV5-1 to TRBJ2-3; 14 bases align to TRBD2. The germline V gene has CDR1 SGHRS and CDR2 YFSETQ. The CDR3 is 17 residues long. V was clipped by 5 bases and J by 2 bases; unmatched bases: 7. The CDR3 sequence: CASSFGLAGGYTDTQYF. DNA for the CDR3: TGCGCCAGCAGTTTCGGACTAGCGGGGGGTTACACAGATACGCAGTATTTT.

This clonotype appeared a few times. A read error may account for a junction end that differs from germline. V and J are TRBV5-1 and TRBJ2-7; tentative D call: TRBD2 (6 bases). The CDR3 is 14 residues long. In germline, CDR1 is SGHRS, CDR2 YFSETQ. DNA for the CDR3: TGCGCCAGCAGCTCCGGGACTGGCTCCTACCAGCAGTACTTC. Translating gives CASSSGTGSYQQYF.

This clonotype was detected many times. This chain links TRBV5-4 with TRBJ2-1; possibly TRBD1 or TRBD2 for D (5 bases each). Germline V lookup: CDR1 SGHNT, CDR2 YYREEE (reference sequence). Trimming took off 1 base at V and 4 bases at J, with 12 bases between the two ends. There are 15 residues in the CDR3. CDR3: CASSLLGEKYNEQFF. The CDR3 nucleotides read TGTGCCAGCAGCTTGCTAGGGGAGAAATACAATGAGCAGTTCTTC.

This clonotype has just a few counts. This sequence joins TRBV10-2 and TRBJ2-3; 8 positions agree with TRBD2. From germline, CDR1 is WSHSY and CDR2 SAAADI. CDR3 length: 13 residues. The J segment lost 5 bases and the V segment lost 8 bases, leaving 6 bases of the junction unmatched. CDR3: CASETSAKDTQYF. The CDR3 coding sequence is TGCGCCAGCGAGACTAGCGCAAAAGATACGCAGTATTTT.

The chain has TRBV6-2 or TRBV6-3 and TRBJ2-7; D is uncertain. V shed 5 bases and J shed 3 bases, with 11 bases lying between them. The CDR3 contains 13 residues. Looked up from germline, CDR1 is MNHEY and CDR2 is SVGEGT. In DNA, the CDR3 is TGTGCCAGCAGTCTAGATCTGGGCTACGAGCAGTACGTC. This gives the protein CASSLDLGYEQYV.

This clonotype was detected ten times or more. The genes are TRBV2 and TRBJ2-3; D gene uncertain. V dropped 1 base and J dropped 0 bases, with 11 bases sitting between them. CDR1 is SNHLY and CDR2 is FYNNEI in the germline V gene. The CDR3 is 16 residues long. The CDR3 region is CASSEGQITSTDTQYF. The DNA for the CDR3 is TGTGCCAGCAGTGAAGGGCAGATCACTAGCACAGATACGCAGTATTTT.

A few counts support this clonotype. V and J are TRBV24-1 and TRBJ2-7; D gene uncertain. Germline lookup yields CDR1 KGHDR and CDR2 SFDVKD. The CDR3 length is 14 residues. V was shortened by 2 bases and J by 8 bases, with 15 bases between the two germline ends. The CDR3 DNA reads TGTGCCACCAGTGATTCCGAGGACCCTATTAAGCAGTACTTC. This sequence encodes CATSDSEDPIKQYF.

The chain uses TRBV4-3 and TRBJ2-7, with D perhaps TRBD1 (6 bases). This CDR3 region has 15 residues. Deletions cut 1 base from V and 0 bases from J, with 10 bases between. Germline assignment: CDR1 LGHNA and CDR2 YSLEER. The CDR3 coding sequence is TGCGCCAGCAGCCAAGCTCGAGGGGGCTCCTACGAGCAGTACTTC. Protein product: CASSQARGGSYEQYF.